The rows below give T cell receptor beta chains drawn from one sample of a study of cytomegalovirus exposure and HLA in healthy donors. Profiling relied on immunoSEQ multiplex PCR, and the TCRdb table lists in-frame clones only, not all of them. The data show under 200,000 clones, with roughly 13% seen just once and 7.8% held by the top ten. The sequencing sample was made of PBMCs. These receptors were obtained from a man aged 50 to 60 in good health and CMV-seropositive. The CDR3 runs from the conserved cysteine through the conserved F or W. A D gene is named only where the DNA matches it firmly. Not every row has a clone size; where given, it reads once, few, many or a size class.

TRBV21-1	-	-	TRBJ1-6	TGTGCCAGGACGTCGGGACAGGGGGAACACTCACCCCTCCACTTT	CARTSGQGEHSPLHF
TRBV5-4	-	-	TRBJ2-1	TGTGCCAGCAGCTTGGAAGGCCTATCGGGTGAGCAGTTCTTC	CASSLEGLSGEQFF
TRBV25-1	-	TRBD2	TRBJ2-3	TGTGCCAGCATGGGCCCCAGGGGTAGCGGGGGGGCTAAAGATACGCAGTATTTT	CASMGPRGSGGAKDTQYF
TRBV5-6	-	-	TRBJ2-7	TGTGCCAGCAGCTTAGAGTCAGGGGAATACGAGCAGTACTTC	CASSLESGEYEQYF
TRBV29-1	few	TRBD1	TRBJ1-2	TGCAGCGTTAAGGGGGCAGGTGGCTACACCTTC	CSVKGAGGYTF
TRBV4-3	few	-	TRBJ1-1	TGCGCCAGCAGACAAGAGGGGGGGAACACTGAAGCTTTCTTT	CASRQEGGNTEAFF
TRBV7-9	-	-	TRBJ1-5	TGTGCCAGCAGCCTAGGACAGAACAATCAGCCCCAGCATTTT	CASSLGQNNQPQHF
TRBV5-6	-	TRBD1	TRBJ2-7	TGTGCCAGCAGCTTTGGACAGGGGGTCTCCGAGCAGTACTTC	CASSFGQGVSEQYF
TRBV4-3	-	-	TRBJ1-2	TGCGCCAGCAGCCAAGATAATCCAGGCGTAGGCTACACCTTC	CASSQDNPGVGYTF
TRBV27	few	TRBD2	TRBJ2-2	TGTGCCAGCAAGGCTAGCGGGGGGGCTCCGGCCGGGGAGCTGTTTTTT	CASKASGGAPAGELFF
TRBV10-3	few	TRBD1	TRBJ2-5	TGTGCCATCAGTGACCAGGAGCAGGGGGCGGGTGAGACCCAGTACTTC	CAISDQEQGAGETQYF
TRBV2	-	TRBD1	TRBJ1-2	TGTGCCAGCATCCTCGACAGGGGCGGGGATGGCTACACCTTC	CASILDRGGDGYTF
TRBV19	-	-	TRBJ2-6	TGTGCCAGTAGTATAGATTGGGGCACGTCGGGGGCCAACGTCCTGACTTTC	CASSIDWGTSGANVLTF
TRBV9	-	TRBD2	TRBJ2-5	TGTGCCAGCAGCGGGCTTCTAGCGGGGGGGCGAGAGACCCAGTACTTC	CASSGLLAGGRETQYF
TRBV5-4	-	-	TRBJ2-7	TGTGCCAGCCCTAGAGGAACGGACAGTAGGTACGAGCAGTACTTC	CASPRGTDSRYEQYF
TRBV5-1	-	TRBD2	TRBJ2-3	TGCGCCAGCAGCTCACTAGCGGGGGGCACAGATACGCAGTATTTT	CASSSLAGGTDTQYF
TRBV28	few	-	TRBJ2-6	TGTGCCAGCAGCGCGCCGGGGGTCCTGACTTTC	CASSAPGVLTF
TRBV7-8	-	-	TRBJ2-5	TGTGCCAGCAGATTAGGCGGGTGGGAAGAGACCCAGTACTTC	CASRLGGWEETQYF
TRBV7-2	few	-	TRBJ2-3	TGTGCCAGCAGCTTAGAGACCTGGGGGCGGTATTTT	CASSLETWGRYF
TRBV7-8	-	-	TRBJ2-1	TGTGCCAGCAGCTTAGGGGGGCAGGCTTTTTACAATGAGCAGTTCTTC	CASSLGGQAFYNEQFF
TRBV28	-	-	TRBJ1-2	TGTGCCAGCCGGGACGGGGGGGTCGGGCGAGATGGCTACACCTTC	CASRDGGVGRDGYTF
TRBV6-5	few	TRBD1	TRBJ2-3	TGTGCCAGCAGTTACTCGAGGGACAGGGGGGATACGCAGTATTTT	CASSYSRDRGDTQYF
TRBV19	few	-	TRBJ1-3	TGTGCCAGTAGTAGAAACAGTGGAAACACCATATATTTT	CASSRNSGNTIYF
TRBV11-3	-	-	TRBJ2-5	TGTGCCAGCAGCTTAGTGAACGGGGGCCAAGAGACCCAGTACTTC	CASSLVNGGQETQYF
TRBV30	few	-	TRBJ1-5	TGTGCCTGGTGCCGTGGTGAGGGCCTAAATCAGCCCCAGCATTTT	CAWCRGEGLNQPQHF
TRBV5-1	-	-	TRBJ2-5	TGCGCCAGCGCGGCACGGCGGGGAAAACAAGAGACCCAGTACTTC	CASAARRGKQETQYF
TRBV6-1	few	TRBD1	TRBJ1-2	TGTGCCAGCAGTGGTCCCGGACAGGGGCCTAGCTATGGCTACACCTTC	CASSGPGQGPSYGYTF
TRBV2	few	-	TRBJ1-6	TGTGCCAGCAGTGAAACCAGGGACTCCTATAATTCACCCCTCCACTTT	CASSETRDSYNSPLHF
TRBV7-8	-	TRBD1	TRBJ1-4	TGTGCCAGCACCCTAACAGGGGATACTAATGAAAAACTGTTTTTT	CASTLTGDTNEKLFF
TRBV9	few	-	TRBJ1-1	TGTGCCAGCAGCGCCTTACAGGGTTCGGGGATGACTGAAGCTTTCTTT	CASSALQGSGMTEAFF
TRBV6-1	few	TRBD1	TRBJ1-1	TGTGCCAGCAGTGAAGCCCCGGGACAGCCGGCTTTCTTT	CASSEAPGQPAFF
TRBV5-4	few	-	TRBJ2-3	TGTGCCAGCAGCTTGGAGGGGGGGGGCACTATTATGAGCACAGATACGCAGTATTTT	CASSLEGGGTIMSTDTQYF
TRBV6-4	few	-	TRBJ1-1	TGTGCCAGCAGTGACTCGGCAGGTAGGAACACTGAAGCTTTCTTT	CASSDSAGRNTEAFF
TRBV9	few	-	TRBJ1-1	TGTGCCAGCAGCGTAGTTAGCGGTTTAGGCACTGAAGCTTTCTTT	CASSVVSGLGTEAFF
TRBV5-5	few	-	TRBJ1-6	TGTGCCAGCAGGGCGGGCTATAATTCACCCCTCCACTTT	CASRAGYNSPLHF
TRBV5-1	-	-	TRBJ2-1	TGCGCCAGCAGCTTGGTTCTGAGCTCCTACAATGAGCAGTTCTTC	CASSLVLSSYNEQFF
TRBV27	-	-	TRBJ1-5	TGTGCCAGCAGTTTCAGTAGGGGGAGCAATCAGCCCCAGCATTTT	CASSFSRGSNQPQHF
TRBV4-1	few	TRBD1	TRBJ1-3	TGCGCCAGCAGCCAGGCAGGGGGCGCGGGAAACACCATATATTTT	CASSQAGGAGNTIYF
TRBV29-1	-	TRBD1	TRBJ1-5	TGCAGCTCAAACAGGGGGGTTGGCAATCAGCCCCAGCATTTT	CSSNRGVGNQPQHF
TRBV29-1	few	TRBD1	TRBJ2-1	TGCAGCGTTGAAACCCAGGGGGCTCGGCGATACAATGAGCAGTTCTTC	CSVETQGARRYNEQFF
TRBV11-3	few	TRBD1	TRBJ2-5	TGTGCCAGCGCCAACGGCGGACAGGAAGAGACCCAGTACTTC	CASANGGQEETQYF
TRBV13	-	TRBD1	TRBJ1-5	TGTGCCAGCAGCTTAAGCCGGGACAGGGGTTTAGGGAATAGCAATCAGCCCCAGCATTTT	CASSLSRDRGLGNSNQPQHF
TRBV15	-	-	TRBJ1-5	TGTGCCACCAGCAGAGATCTAGTTCAGCCCCAGCATTTT	CATSRDLVQPQHF
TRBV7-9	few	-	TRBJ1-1	TGTGCCAGCAGCTTAGCGCGAACAGGTAGTGGTGAAGCTTTCTTT	CASSLARTGSGEAFF